The 10 T cell receptor beta chains in this list originate from one sample, sequenced in a study of T cells in Graves' hyperthyroidism and ophthalmopathy. Amplification targeted TCR beta CDR3 regions from RNA transcripts. First-round RT-PCR of the TCR CDR3 relied on the HTBI primer set. One entry per CDR3 protein, called by TCRdb with MiXCR from the multiplex PCR reads. There are 270,000 or so distinct CDR3 sequences in the sample; around 25% occur only once, and roughly a quarter lies in the top ten. Sequencing was performed on blood. These receptors all stem from a man aged 35 to 55 with Graves' hyperthyroidism that later progressed to Graves' ophthalmopathy.

The sample holds many counts of this clonotype. The rearrangement links TRBV4-1 to TRBJ1-3; TRBD1 is a possible D gene (5 bases). Trimming cost V 0 bases and J 2 bases, with 17 bases left between them. Germline CDR1 is MGHRA and CDR2 is YSYEKL. The CDR3 runs to 18 residues. The DNA for the CDR3 is TGCGCCAGCAGCCAAGATTACGTCGGGGGGAAAGCTGGAAACACCATATATTTT. Translation gives CASSQDYVGGKAGNTIYF.

This clonotype was observed at least ten times. The chain employs TRBV19 and TRBJ2-7; D possibly uses TRBD1 or TRBD2 (7 bases each). V lost 3 bases and J lost 7, with 19 bases in between. This CDR3 is 15 amino acids long. Germline CDR1 LNHDA, CDR2 SQIVND (reference sequence). CDR3 residues: CASSMRQGGTTEQYF. CDR3 DNA: TGTGCCAGTAGTATGCGGCAGGGGGGGACTACAGAGCAGTACTTC. The full variable domain, rest sourced from reference TRBV19 and TRBJ2-7, is DGGITQSPKYLFRKEGQNVTLSCEQNLNHDAMYWYRQDPGQGLRLIYYSQIVNDFQKGDIAEGYSVSREKKESFPLTVTSAQKNPTAFYLCASSMRQGGTTEQYFGPGTRLTVT.

This clonotype was found many times. The chain employs TRBV5-1 and TRBJ1-2, with D hard to call. Germline loops: CDR1 SGHRS, CDR2 YFSETQ. Trimming removed 3 bases at V and 0 bases at J, with 9 bases between. The CDR3 is 14 residues long. The CDR3 is CASSYRGANYGYTF. CDR3 nucleotide sequence: TGCGCCAGCAGCTATCGGGGAGCTAACTATGGCTACACCTTC.

This chain links TRBV20-1 with TRBJ2-7; 11 bases fit TRBD1. With 0 bases clipped from V and 6 bases from J, the junction kept 22 bases outside the gene matches. This CDR3 region has 20 residues. Germline V gene data show CDR1 as DFQATT and CDR2 as SNEGSKA (reference sequence). This CDR3 is CSARDLYLGPGGQGDGEQYF. As DNA, the CDR3 is TGCAGTGCTAGAGATCTTTATTTGGGCCCAGGGGGACAGGGGGATGGCGAGCAGTACTTC.

The rearrangement joins TRBV6-2 or TRBV6-3 to TRBJ2-7; 16 nucleotides line up with TRBD2. V lost 5 bases and J lost 5; bases outside the gene matches: 12. The CDR3 is 18 residues long. Germline values: CDR1 MNHEY, CDR2 SVGEGT. In DNA, the CDR3 is TGTGCCAGCAGTCCGGGACTAGCGGGAGGGCCTATGGCGGACGAGCAGTACTTC. It yields the protein CASSPGLAGGPMADEQYF.

This clonotype occurred many times. The rearrangement uses TRBV12-3 or TRBV12-4 and TRBJ1-1; TRBD1 matches at 8 bases. V shed 5 bases and J 3 bases; nucleotides not matched to a gene: 5. The CDR3 loop spans 14 amino acids. In DNA form, the CDR3 reads TGTGCCAGCAGTCTGCGGACAGGGCACACTGAAGCTTTCTTT. Amino acid sequence: CASSLRTGHTEAFF.

There are many counts of this clonotype. As DNA, the CDR3 is TGCGCCAGCAGCTTGCTAGGGACACGGGACGAGCAGTACTTC. Its protein product is CASSLLGTRDEQYF. The V call is TRBV5-1, the J call TRBJ2-7; TRBD1 is a possible D gene (6 bases). Deletions cut 1 base from V and 5 bases from J, with 13 bases between. The CDR3 length is 14 residues. CDR1 is SGHRS and CDR2 is YFSETQ in the germline V gene.

This sequence joins TRBV6-1 and TRBJ2-7, with 11 bases identical to TRBD2. The CDR3 totals 17 residues. J was trimmed by 6 bases and V by 5 bases; bases with no gene match: 15. The germline V gene has CDR1 MNHNS and CDR2 SASEGT. The CDR3 protein is CASSPGLAAARGFEQYF. The CDR3 region has the DNA TGTGCCAGCAGTCCGGGACTAGCGGCCGCGAGAGGCTTCGAGCAGTACTTC.

J is TRBJ2-7 and V is TRBV6-1; D is perhaps TRBD2 (5 bases). V lost 2 bases and J 6 bases, leaving 11 bases between the germline ends. This CDR3 comprises 13 residues. CDR1 and CDR2 from the germline V gene are MNHNS and SASEGT. The CDR3 sequence: CASSEIGVGEQYF. The CDR3 DNA is TGTGCCAGCAGTGAAATCGGGGTGGGCGAGCAGTACTTC.

This clonotype was observed at least ten times. This may come from a read error, since a much larger clone is one base off. This rearrangement joins TRBV27 to TRBJ1-2; the D is unclear. This CDR3 has 13 residues. The V gene's germline CDR1 is MNHEY and CDR2 SMNVEV (reference sequence). Trimming left V 8 bases short and J 3 bases short, with 13 bases between. The CDR3: CASGPQRHYGYTF. CDR3 coding DNA: TGTGCCAGCGGTCCTCAGCGTCACTATGGCTACACCTTC.